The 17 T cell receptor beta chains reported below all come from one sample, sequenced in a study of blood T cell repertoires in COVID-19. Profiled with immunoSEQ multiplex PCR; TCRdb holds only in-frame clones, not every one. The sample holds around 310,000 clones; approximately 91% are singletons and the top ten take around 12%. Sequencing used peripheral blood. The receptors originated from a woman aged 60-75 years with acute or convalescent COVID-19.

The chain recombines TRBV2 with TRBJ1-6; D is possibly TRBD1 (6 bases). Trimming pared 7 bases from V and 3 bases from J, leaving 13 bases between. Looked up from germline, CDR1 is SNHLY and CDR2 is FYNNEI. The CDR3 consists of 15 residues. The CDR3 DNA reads TGTGCCAGCAAGTCAGGGGCCGGCTATAATTCACCCCTCCACTTT. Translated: CASKSGAGYNSPLHF. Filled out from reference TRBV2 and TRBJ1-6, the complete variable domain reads EPEVTQTPSHQVTQMGQEVILRCVPISNHLYFYWYRQILGQKVEFLVSFYNNEISEKSEIFDDQFSVERPDGSNFTLKIRSTKLEDSAMYFCASKSGAGYNSPLHFGNGTRLTVT.

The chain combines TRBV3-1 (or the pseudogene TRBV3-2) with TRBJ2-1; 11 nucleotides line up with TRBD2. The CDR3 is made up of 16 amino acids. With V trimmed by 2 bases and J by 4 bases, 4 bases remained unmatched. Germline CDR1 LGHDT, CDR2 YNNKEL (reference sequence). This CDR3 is CASSQSLAGEYNEQFF. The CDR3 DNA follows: TGTGCCAGCAGCCAATCACTAGCGGGAGAATACAATGAGCAGTTCTTC.

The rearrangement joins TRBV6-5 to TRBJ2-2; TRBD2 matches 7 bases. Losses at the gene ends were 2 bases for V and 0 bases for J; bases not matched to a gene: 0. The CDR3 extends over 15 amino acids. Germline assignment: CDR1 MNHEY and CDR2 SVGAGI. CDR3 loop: CASSYGLANTGELFF. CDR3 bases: TGTGCCAGCAGTTACGGACTAGCGAACACCGGGGAGCTGTTTTTT.

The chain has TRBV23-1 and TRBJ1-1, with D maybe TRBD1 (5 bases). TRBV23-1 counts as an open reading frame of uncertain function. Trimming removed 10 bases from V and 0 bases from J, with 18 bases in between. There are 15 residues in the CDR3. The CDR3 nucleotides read TGCGCCATCCAATTAGGGGCGGCAGTGAACACTGAAGCTTTCTTT. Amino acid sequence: CAIQLGAAVNTEAFF.

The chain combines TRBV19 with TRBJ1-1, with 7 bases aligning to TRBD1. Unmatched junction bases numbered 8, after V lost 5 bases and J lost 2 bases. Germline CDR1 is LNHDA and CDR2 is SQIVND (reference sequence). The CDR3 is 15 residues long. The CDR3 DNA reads TGTGCCAGTAGTGGCTTTGGGACAGTAAACACTGAAGCTTTCTTT. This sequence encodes CASSGFGTVNTEAFF. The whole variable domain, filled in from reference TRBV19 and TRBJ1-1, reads DGGITQSPKYLFRKEGQNVTLSCEQNLNHDAMYWYRQDPGQGLRLIYYSQIVNDFQKGDIAEGYSVSREKKESFPLTVTSAQKNPTAFYLCASSGFGTVNTEAFFGQGTRLTVV.

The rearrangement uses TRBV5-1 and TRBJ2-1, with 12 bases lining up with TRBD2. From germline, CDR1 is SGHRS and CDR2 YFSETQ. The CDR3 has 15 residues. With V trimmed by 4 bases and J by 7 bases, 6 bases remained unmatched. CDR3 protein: CASSRTSGAENEQFF. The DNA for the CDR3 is TGCGCCAGCAGCCGGACTAGCGGGGCTGAGAATGAGCAGTTCTTC.

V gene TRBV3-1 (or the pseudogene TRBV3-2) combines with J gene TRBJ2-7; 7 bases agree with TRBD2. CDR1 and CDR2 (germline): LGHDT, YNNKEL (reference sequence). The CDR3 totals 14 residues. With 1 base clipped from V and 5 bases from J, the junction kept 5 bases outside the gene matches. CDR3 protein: CASSQGLAVNEQYF. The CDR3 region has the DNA TGTGCCAGCAGCCAAGGACTAGCCGTAAACGAGCAGTACTTC.

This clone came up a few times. CDR3 DNA: TGTGCCAGCAGTGACGACCGGGACAGGGAGATCGATGAGCAGTTCTTC. Translated, it gives CASSDDRDREIDEQFF. The V and J genes are TRBV25-1 and TRBJ2-1; 9 bases match TRBD1. The CDR3 covers 16 residues. Germline-derived CDR1 and CDR2 are MGHDK and SYGVNS. After removal of 3 bases from V and 8 bases from J, the junction contained 11 bases not matched to a gene.

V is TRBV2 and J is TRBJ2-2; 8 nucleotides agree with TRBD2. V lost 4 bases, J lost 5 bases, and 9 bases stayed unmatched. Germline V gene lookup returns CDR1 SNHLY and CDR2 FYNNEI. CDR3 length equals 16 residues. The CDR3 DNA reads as TGTGCCAGCAGTGGGGGGGGACTAGGTCGGACCGGGGAGCTGTTTTTT. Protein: CASSGGGLGRTGELFF.

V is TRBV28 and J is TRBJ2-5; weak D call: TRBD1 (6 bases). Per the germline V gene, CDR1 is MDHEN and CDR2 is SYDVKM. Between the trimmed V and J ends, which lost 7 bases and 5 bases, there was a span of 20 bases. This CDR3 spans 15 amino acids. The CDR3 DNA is TGTGCCAGCACCTCAGGTGGGCAGAGGGGGGAGACCCAGTACTTC. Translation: CASTSGGQRGETQYF.

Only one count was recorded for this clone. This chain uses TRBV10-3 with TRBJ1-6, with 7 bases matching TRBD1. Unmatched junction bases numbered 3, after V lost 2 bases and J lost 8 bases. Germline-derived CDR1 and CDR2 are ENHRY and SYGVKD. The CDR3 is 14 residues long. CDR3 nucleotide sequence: TGTGCCATCAGTGAGGAGAGGGGGCATTCACCCCTCCACTTT. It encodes CAISEERGHSPLHF.

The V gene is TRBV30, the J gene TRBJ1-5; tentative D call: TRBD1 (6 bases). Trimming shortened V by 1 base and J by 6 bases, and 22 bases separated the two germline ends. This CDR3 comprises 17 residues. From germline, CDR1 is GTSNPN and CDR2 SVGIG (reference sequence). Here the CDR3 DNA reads TGTGCCTGGAGTGAATTGGGGGCCGAGTCAAGGGGTCAGCCCCAGCATTTT. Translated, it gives CAWSELGAESRGQPQHF.

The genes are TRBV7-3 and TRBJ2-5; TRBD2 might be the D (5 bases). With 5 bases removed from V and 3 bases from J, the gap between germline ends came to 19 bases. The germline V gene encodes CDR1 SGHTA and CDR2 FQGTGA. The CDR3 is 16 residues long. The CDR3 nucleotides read TGTGCCAGCAGCCGAGGAGGCTTAATAGGGAAAGAGACCCAGTACTTC. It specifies CASSRGGLIGKETQYF.

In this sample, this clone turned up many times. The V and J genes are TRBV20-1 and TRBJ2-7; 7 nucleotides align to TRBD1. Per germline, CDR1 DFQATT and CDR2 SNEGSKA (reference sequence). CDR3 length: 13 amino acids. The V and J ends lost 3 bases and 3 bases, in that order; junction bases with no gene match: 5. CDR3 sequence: CSASYRGSYEQYF. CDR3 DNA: TGCAGTGCTAGTTACAGGGGAAGCTACGAGCAGTACTTC.

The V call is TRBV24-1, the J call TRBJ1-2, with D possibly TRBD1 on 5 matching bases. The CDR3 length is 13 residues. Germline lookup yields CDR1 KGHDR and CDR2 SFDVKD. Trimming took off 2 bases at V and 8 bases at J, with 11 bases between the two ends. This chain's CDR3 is CATSDSRVWGYTF. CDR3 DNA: TGTGCCACCAGTGATTCCAGGGTCTGGGGCTACACCTTC.

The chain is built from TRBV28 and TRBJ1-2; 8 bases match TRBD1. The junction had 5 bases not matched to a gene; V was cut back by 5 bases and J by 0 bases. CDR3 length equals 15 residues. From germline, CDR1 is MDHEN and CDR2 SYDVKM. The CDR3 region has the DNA TGTGCCAGCAGTCCGTGGACAGGGCCTAACTATGGCTACACCTTC. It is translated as CASSPWTGPNYGYTF.

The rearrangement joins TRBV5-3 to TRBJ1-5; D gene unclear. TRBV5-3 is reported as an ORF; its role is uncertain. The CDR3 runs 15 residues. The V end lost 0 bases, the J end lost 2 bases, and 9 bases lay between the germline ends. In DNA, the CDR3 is TGTGCCAGAAGCTTGGACTCGATAGGCAATCAGCCCCAGCATTTT. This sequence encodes CARSLDSIGNQPQHF.